These 18 T cell receptor beta chains were sequenced from one sample in a study of T cell repertoires in cytomegalovirus infection. These receptors have no identified antigens. MiXCR was run by TCRdb on the reads, yielding one entry per CDR3 protein. The sample holds some 700,000 distinct CDR3 sequences; about 33% are singletons and the top ten take about 18%. Sequences were derived from cultured PBMCs, sampled from culture after CMV antigen stimulation. Receptor source: a human donor in good health (CMV status not recorded). Some clones in this sample may be carry-over from other donors' samples.

This clonotype was counted only a few times. This chain's CDR3 is CASSLGGGKSSYEQYF. CDR3 bases: TGTGCCAGCAGCTTAGGAGGTGGCAAGAGCTCCTACGAGCAGTACTTC. This chain connects TRBV7-9 to TRBJ2-7; D gene unclear. The CDR3 consists of 16 residues. Germline CDR1 SEHNR, CDR2 FQNEAQ (reference sequence). V shed 1 base and J shed 0 bases, with 13 bases lying between them.

This CDR3 is CASSARDASYEQYF. CDR3 in DNA: TGTGCCAGCAGCGCCCGGGACGCCTCCTACGAGCAGTACTTC. The chain recombines TRBV7-8 with TRBJ2-7, with D perhaps matching TRBD1 or TRBD2 (5 bases each). Germline loops: CDR1 SGHVS, CDR2 FQNEAQ. The V end was cut by 5 bases, the J end by 0 bases, with 11 bases between. The CDR3 contains 14 residues.

The chain is built from TRBV7-9 and TRBJ1-3, with D possibly being TRBD1 (6 bases). Per germline, CDR1 SEHNR and CDR2 FQNEAQ (reference sequence). Trimming pared 5 bases from V and 2 bases from J, leaving 13 bases between. This CDR3 region has 15 residues. CDR3: CASSRRWGPGNTIYF. CDR3 DNA: TGTGCCAGCAGCAGAAGGTGGGGGCCTGGAAACACCATATATTTT.

The chain has TRBV11-2 and TRBJ2-3, with a possible D match to TRBD1 (6 bases). CDR1 is SGHAT and CDR2 is FQNNGV in the germline V gene. Trimming took off 4 bases at V and 0 bases at J, with 14 bases between the two ends. CDR3 length: 16 amino acids. As DNA, the CDR3 is TGTGCCAGCAGCTCCACTTGGGGGCGGAGCACAGATACGCAGTATTTT. It codes for CASSSTWGRSTDTQYF.

V is TRBV14 and J is TRBJ2-1; D is possibly TRBD2 (6 bases). V was shortened by 2 bases and J by 5 bases, with 19 bases between the two germline ends. This CDR3 region has 17 residues. Germline CDR1 SGHDN, CDR2 FVKESK. As DNA, the CDR3 is TGTGCCAGCAGCCAACCTTGGGGGGTGGGGCCGGACAATGAGCAGTTCTTC. This encodes CASSQPWGVGPDNEQFF.

V gene TRBV11-3 combines with J gene TRBJ1-5; D not certain. This CDR3 contains 15 residues. The ends were cut back, 1 base at V and 5 bases at J, with 12 bases in the middle. The V gene's germline CDR1 is SGHNT and CDR2 YENEEA. In DNA form, the CDR3 reads TGTGCCAGCAGCTTAGTTGCAGCCACAGATCAGCCCCAGCATTTT. It codes for CASSLVAATDQPQHF.

The V and J genes are TRBV5-6 and TRBJ2-2, with unresolved D. Germline CDR1 and CDR2: SGHDT and YYEEEE. This CDR3 is built from 14 residues. V was trimmed by 6 bases and J by 7 bases, leaving 16 bases between them. In DNA, the CDR3 is TGTGCCAGCACCCCTACAACGGGCTTCGGGGAGCTGTTTTTT. It yields the protein CASTPTTGFGELFF.

V and J are TRBV5-1 and TRBJ2-1; D remains unclear. V lost 6 bases and J 4 bases, leaving 14 bases between the germline ends. The germline V gene has CDR1 SGHRS and CDR2 YFSETQ. The CDR3 length is 14 residues. This CDR3 reads CASKEGPRYNEQFF. The CDR3 bases are TGCGCCAGCAAGGAAGGCCCTCGTTACAATGAGCAGTTCTTC.

In its sample, this clonotype was seen a few times. V usage is TRBV12-5 and J usage is TRBJ1-2; 7 bases agree with TRBD1. V trimming: 0 bases; J trimming: 4 bases; junction bases outside the gene matches: 8. The CDR3 totals 16 residues. CDR1 is LGHNT, CDR2 FRNRAP, per germline. CDR3 sequence: CASGLVPLQGSYGYTF. CDR3 coding DNA: TGTGCTAGTGGTTTGGTACCCCTACAGGGGAGCTATGGCTACACCTTC.

The chain is built from TRBV20-1 and TRBJ1-5, with D tentatively TRBD1 (5 bases). Germline CDR1 and CDR2: DFQATT and SNEGSKA (reference sequence). Between the trimmed V and J ends, which lost 3 bases and 2 bases, there was a span of 14 bases. This CDR3 has 15 residues. CDR3 region: CSASWGDSGNQPQHF. CDR3 DNA sequence: TGCAGTGCTAGTTGGGGGGACTCCGGCAATCAGCCCCAGCATTTT.

V usage is TRBV19 and J usage is TRBJ1-4, with 7 bases that match TRBD1. The germline CDR1 and CDR2 sequences are LNHDA and SQIVND (reference sequence). V was clipped by 6 bases and J by 7 bases; unmatched bases: 8. The CDR3 totals 14 residues. CDR3 sequence reads: CASSPAGGGEKLFF. In DNA, the CDR3 is TGTGCCAGTAGCCCTGCAGGGGGGGGTGAAAAACTGTTTTTT.

This clonotype appeared a few times. J is TRBJ2-5 and V is TRBV27, with D possibly being TRBD2 (6 bases). Per germline, CDR1 MNHEY and CDR2 SMNVEV (reference sequence). The CDR3 is 14 amino acids. V was cut by 6 bases and J by 7 bases, with 18 bases left in between. In DNA, the CDR3 is TGTGCCAGCAGCCCTTCGGGGGTTCAGGGGACCCAGTACTTC. Translation gives CASSPSGVQGTQYF.

The chain employs TRBV6-6 and TRBJ2-5, with a weak D call TRBD1 (5 bases). The ends were cut back, 5 bases at V and 4 bases at J, with 14 bases in the middle. The CDR3 sequence is 14 residues long. Germline CDR1 is MNHNY and CDR2 is SVGAGI (reference sequence). DNA for the CDR3: TGTGCCAGCAGTCCCCCGCCAGGGCCAGAGACCCAGTACTTC. It encodes CASSPPPGPETQYF.

This chain joins TRBV23-1 and TRBJ1-5, with unresolved D. TRBV23-1 is given ORF status, its function remaining uncertain. CDR3 size: 15 residues. Deletions cut 0 bases from V and 6 bases from J, with 12 bases between. The CDR3 loop is CASSQSSVARQPQHF. The DNA of the CDR3 is TGCGCCAGCAGTCAATCATCGGTGGCGCGTCAGCCCCAGCATTTT.

This clonotype was seen a handful of times. The genes are TRBV19 and TRBJ1-5; no reliable D call. Germline CDR1 is LNHDA and CDR2 is SQIVND (reference sequence). The CDR3 loop spans 14 amino acids. Trimming removed 8 bases from V and 2 bases from J, with 13 bases in between. Here the CDR3 reads CASRGSTGNQPQHF. For the CDR3, the DNA is TGTGCCAGTCGAGGCAGCACGGGCAATCAGCCCCAGCATTTT.

This clonotype occurred many times. The rearrangement uses TRBV7-8 and TRBJ2-5, with 7 bases aligning to TRBD2. V gave up 1 base and J gave up 5 bases; unmatched junction bases: 4. Germline lookup yields CDR1 SGHVS and CDR2 FQNEAQ. The length of the CDR3 is 14 residues. The CDR3 protein is CASSLGREYETQYF. CDR3 bases: TGTGCCAGCAGCTTAGGGCGGGAGTATGAGACCCAGTACTTC.

A few counts support this clonotype. The genes are TRBV7-8 and TRBJ2-1; maybe TRBD2 (6 bases). CDR3 length equals 13 residues. The germline V gene encodes CDR1 SGHVS and CDR2 FQNEAQ. Trimming cost V 5 bases and J 8 bases, with 13 bases left between them. The CDR3 loop is CASSQGLSYEQFF. The DNA for the CDR3 is TGTGCCAGCAGCCAAGGACTAAGCTATGAGCAGTTCTTC.

The chain recombines TRBV7-3 with TRBJ1-1; TRBD1 matches 7 bases. There are 18 residues in the CDR3. Germline trimming cut 0 bases from V and 0 bases from J; bases unmatched to any gene: 10. Germline CDR1 and CDR2: SGHTA and FQGTGA. The CDR3 here is CASSLTGRGMRMNTEAFF. In DNA, the CDR3 is TGTGCCAGCAGCTTAACTGGCAGGGGGATGAGAATGAACACTGAAGCTTTCTTT.